This section outlines one T cell receptor beta chain sequence together with its context. This entry is derived from a study of blood T cell repertoires in COVID-19. This CDR3 spans 15 amino acids. Germline lookup yields CDR1 MNHEY and CDR2 SVGAGI. With 6 bases removed from V and 0 bases from J, the gap between germline ends came to 12 bases. Measured with immunoSEQ multiplex PCR; TCRdb has only the in-frame clones, and not every one. The sample contains roughly 480,000 clones, 75% to 90% of which appear only once. The specimen sequenced was peripheral blood. The receptor's source is a man younger than 35 with COVID-19, enrolled during active disease. This chain uses TRBV6-5 with TRBJ1-5; tentative D call: TRBD1 (6 bases). The chain's CDR3 is CASSPGGYSNQPQHF. CDR3 in DNA: TGTGCCAGCAGCCCGGGGGGCTATAGCAATCAGCCCCAGCATTTT.